The clone carrying this TCR beta chain was detected once. The target antigen is unknown. The data belong to a study of PD-1 blockade in classical Hodgkin lymphoma. Findings of the study overall: As was reported, newly diagnosed patients showed lower baseline TCR diversity than healthy donors did.

TCRdb's copy holds only in-frame clones and misses some; the assay was immunoSEQ multiplex PCR. The sample carries roughly 35,000 clones, approximately 86% recorded once. All patients experienced relapse after autologous stem cell transplantation, and brentuximab vedotin exposure was variable. The material was peripheral blood mononuclear cells (PBMCs), obtained before the second cycle of nivolumab. This receptor was taken from a human donor with classical Hodgkin lymphoma.

The CDR3 reads CASSITGTGLGEQFF. As DNA, the CDR3 is TGTGCCAGTAGTATAACCGGGACAGGGTTAGGTGAGCAGTTCTTC. The gene calls are TRBV19 and TRBJ2-1, with TRBD1 matching over 9 bases. The CDR3 sequence is 15 residues long. Trimming cost V 2 bases and J 9 bases; bases outside gene matches: 8. Germline values: CDR1 LNHDA, CDR2 SQIVND (reference sequence). The whole variable domain, remainder taken from reference TRBV19 and TRBJ2-1, is DGGITQSPKYLFRKEGQNVTLSCEQNLNHDAMYWYRQDPGQGLRLIYYSQIVNDFQKGDIAEGYSVSREKKESFPLTVTSAQKNPTAFYLCASSITGTGLGEQFFGPGTRLTVL.